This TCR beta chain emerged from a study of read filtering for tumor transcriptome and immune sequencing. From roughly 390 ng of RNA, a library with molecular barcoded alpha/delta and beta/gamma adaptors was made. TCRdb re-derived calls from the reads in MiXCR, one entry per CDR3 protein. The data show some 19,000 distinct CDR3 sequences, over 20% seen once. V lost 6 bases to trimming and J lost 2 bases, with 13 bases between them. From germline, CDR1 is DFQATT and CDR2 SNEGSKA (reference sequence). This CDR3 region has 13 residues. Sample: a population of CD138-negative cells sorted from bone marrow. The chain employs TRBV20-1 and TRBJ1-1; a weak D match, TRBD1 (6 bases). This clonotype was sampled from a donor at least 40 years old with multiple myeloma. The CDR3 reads CSAVRQVNTEAFF. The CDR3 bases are TGCAGTGCCGTAAGACAGGTTAACACTGAAGCTTTCTTT.